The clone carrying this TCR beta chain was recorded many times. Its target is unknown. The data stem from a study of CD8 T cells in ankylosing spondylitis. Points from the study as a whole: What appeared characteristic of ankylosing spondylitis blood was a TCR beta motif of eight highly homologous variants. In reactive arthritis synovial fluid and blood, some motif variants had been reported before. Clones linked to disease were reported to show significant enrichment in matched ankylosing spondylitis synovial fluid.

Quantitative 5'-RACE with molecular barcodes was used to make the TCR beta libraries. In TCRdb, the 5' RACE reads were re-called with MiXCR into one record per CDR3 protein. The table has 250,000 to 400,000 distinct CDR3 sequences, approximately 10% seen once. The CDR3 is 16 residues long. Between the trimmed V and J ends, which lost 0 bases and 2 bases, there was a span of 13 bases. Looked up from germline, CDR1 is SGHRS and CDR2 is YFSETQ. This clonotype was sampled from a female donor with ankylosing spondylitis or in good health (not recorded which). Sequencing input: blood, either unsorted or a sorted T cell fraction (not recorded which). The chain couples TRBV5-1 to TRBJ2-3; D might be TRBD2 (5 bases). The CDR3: CASSLGPSLFTDTQYF. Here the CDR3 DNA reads TGCGCCAGCAGCTTGGGTCCTAGCCTTTTCACAGATACGCAGTATTTT.